This entry lists 10 T cell receptor beta chains sequenced from one sample in a study of shared clonotypes between healthy human individuals. The protocol was immunoSEQ multiplex PCR, while the TCRdb copy is restricted to in-frame clones and leaves out a portion. The sample yields under 1 million clones, around 96% seen once. In the naive CD8 group, cells lacked CD45RO and were positively selected for CCR7, so terminally differentiated effector memory CD45RA+ cells were left out. Sequencing used naive CD8+ T cells sorted from blood. All receptors come from a man aged 25 to 40 in good health.

This clone is a singleton in its sample. The chain has TRBV27 and TRBJ2-3, with 7 bases aligning to TRBD2. CDR1 and CDR2 (germline): MNHEY, SMNVEV (reference sequence). The V and J ends lost 1 base and 6 bases, in that order; junction bases with no gene match: 10. There are 16 residues in the CDR3. CDR3 residues: CASSLLRERGPDTQYF. DNA for the CDR3: TGTGCCAGCAGTTTATTGCGGGAGAGGGGCCCGGATACGCAGTATTTT.

The chain carries TRBV29-1 and TRBJ2-2; a possible D gene is TRBD2 (5 bases). Trimming removed 6 bases from V and 6 bases from J, with 17 bases in between. Germline V CDR1 and CDR2: SQVTM, ANQGSEA. This CDR3 has 14 amino acids. CDR3 region: CSVVIMQRAGELFF. CDR3 coding DNA: TGCAGCGTGGTCATTATGCAGAGGGCCGGGGAGCTGTTTTTT.

The V and J genes are TRBV27 and TRBJ2-7; D is ambiguous. The CDR3 runs to 14 residues. Trimming stripped 5 bases from V and 4 bases from J, with 15 bases between. From germline, CDR1 is MNHEY and CDR2 SMNVEV (reference sequence). The CDR3 spells CASSPATRYYEQYF. DNA for the CDR3: TGTGCCAGCAGTCCGGCCACCAGGTATTACGAGCAGTACTTC.

The rearrangement uses TRBV28 and TRBJ1-5; D is unresolved. Germline lookup yields CDR1 MDHEN and CDR2 SYDVKM. V was cut by 4 bases and J by 0 bases, with 7 bases left in between. CDR3 length equals 14 residues. The CDR3, as DNA: TGTGCCAGCAGTTGGCAGATTAGCAATCAGCCCCAGCATTTT. This gives the protein CASSWQISNQPQHF.

As to this clone: Additional DNA sequences in this sample encode the identical CDR3. The rearrangement joins TRBV29-1 to TRBJ2-1; 8 bases agree with TRBD2. J lost 0 bases, V lost 6 bases, and 1 base had no gene match. CDR3 size: 13 residues. Germline loops: CDR1 SQVTM, CDR2 ANQGSEA. The DNA of the CDR3 is TGCAGCGTACTAGCGGCCTCCTACAATGAGCAGTTCTTC. Translating it yields CSVLAASYNEQFF.

The V call is TRBV5-6, the J call TRBJ2-3, with D perhaps TRBD1 (6 bases). There are 18 residues in the CDR3. V shed 4 bases and J shed 2 bases, with 23 bases lying between them. Germline V CDR1 and CDR2: SGHDT, YYEEEE. CDR3 sequence: CASSLPPFGNRDTDTQYF. The CDR3 bases are TGTGCCAGCAGCCTCCCCCCCTTTGGGAACAGGGACACAGATACGCAGTATTTT.

Points on this clone: A junction end diverges from the germline sequence, so it may reflect a read error. The chain couples TRBV5-5 to TRBJ2-7; 10 bases align to TRBD1. The CDR3 length is 15 residues. Germline values: CDR1 SGHKS, CDR2 YYEKEE (reference sequence). CDR3 sequence (DNA): TGTGTCAGCAGCTTGGAGGGACAGGGGTACAACGAGCAGTACTTC. Its protein product is CVSSLEGQGYNEQYF.

This clone was recorded a few times. V usage is TRBV9 and J usage is TRBJ1-2; D is unclear. The germline V gene encodes CDR1 SGDLS and CDR2 YYNGEE. V dropped 4 bases and J dropped 2 bases, with 18 bases sitting between them. The CDR3 covers 16 residues. DNA for the CDR3: TGTGCCAGCAGCTCACCTCGCTTAGGCAGCAACTATGGCTACACCTTC. Amino acids: CASSSPRLGSNYGYTF.

The rearrangement uses TRBV5-8 and TRBJ2-5; D is unclear. The CDR3 covers 14 residues. Trimming removed 2 bases from V and 1 base from J, with 9 bases in between. Germline values: CDR1 SGHTS, CDR2 YDEGEE. Here the CDR3 DNA reads TGTGCCAGCAGCTTTCGGCTCCTCCAAGAGACCCAGTACTTC. It specifies CASSFRLLQETQYF.

V is TRBV5-4 and J is TRBJ2-7; weak D call: TRBD1 (5 bases). Deletions cut 6 bases from V and 7 bases from J, with 11 bases between. Germline V gene data show CDR1 as SGHNT and CDR2 as YYREEE (reference sequence). The CDR3 consists of 11 residues. The CDR3 DNA follows: TGTGCCAGCACCGATAAGGGGGAGCAGTACTTC. This translates into CASTDKGEQYF.